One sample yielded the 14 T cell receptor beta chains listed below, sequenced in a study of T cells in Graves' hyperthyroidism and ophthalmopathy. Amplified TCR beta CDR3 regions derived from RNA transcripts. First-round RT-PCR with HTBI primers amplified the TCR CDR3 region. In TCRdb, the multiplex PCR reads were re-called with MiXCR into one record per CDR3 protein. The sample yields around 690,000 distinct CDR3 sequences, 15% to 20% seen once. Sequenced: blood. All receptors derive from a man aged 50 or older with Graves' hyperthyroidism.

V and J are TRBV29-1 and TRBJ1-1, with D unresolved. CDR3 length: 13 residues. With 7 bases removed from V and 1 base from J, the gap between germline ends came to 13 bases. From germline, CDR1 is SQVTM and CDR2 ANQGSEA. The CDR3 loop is CSGLGLGNTEAFF. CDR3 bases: TGCAGCGGCCTAGGACTGGGGAACACTGAAGCTTTCTTT.

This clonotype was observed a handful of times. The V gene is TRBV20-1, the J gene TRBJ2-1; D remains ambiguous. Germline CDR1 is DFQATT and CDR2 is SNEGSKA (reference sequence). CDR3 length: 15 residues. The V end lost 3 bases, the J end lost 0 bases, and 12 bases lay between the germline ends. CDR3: CSASPTPSSYNEQFF. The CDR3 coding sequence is TGCAGTGCTAGTCCCACTCCCAGCTCCTACAATGAGCAGTTCTTC.

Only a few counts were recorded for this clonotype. CDR3 nucleotide sequence: TGTGCCAGTAACCGAGAAGGGGGGACAGGTAATCAGCCCCAGCATTTT. Residues: CASNREGGTGNQPQHF. J is TRBJ1-5 and V is TRBV19; 8 nucleotides align to TRBD1. Looked up from germline, CDR1 is LNHDA and CDR2 is SQIVND (reference sequence). Unmatched junction bases numbered 12, after V lost 7 bases and J lost 4 bases. This CDR3 has 16 residues.

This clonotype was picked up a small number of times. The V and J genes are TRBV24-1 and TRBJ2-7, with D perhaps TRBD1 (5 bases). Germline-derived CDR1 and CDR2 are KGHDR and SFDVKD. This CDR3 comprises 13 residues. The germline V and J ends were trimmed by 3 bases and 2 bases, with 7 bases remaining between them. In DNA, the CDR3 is TGTGCCACCAGTGATGAGGACACCTACGAGCAGTACTTC. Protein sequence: CATSDEDTYEQYF.

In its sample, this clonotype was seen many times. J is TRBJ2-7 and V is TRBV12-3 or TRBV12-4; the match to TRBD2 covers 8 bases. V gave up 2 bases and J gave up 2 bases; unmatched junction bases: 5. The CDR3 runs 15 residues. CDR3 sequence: CASSLSVSGTYEQYF. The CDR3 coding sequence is TGTGCCAGCAGTTTATCAGTTAGCGGGACCTACGAGCAGTACTTC.

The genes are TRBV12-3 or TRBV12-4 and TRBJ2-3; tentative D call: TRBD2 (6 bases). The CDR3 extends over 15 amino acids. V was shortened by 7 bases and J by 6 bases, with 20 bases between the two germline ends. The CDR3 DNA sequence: TGTGCCAGCAATTTGGGTTGGCGGGGAAAGGATACGCAGTATTTT. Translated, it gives CASNLGWRGKDTQYF.

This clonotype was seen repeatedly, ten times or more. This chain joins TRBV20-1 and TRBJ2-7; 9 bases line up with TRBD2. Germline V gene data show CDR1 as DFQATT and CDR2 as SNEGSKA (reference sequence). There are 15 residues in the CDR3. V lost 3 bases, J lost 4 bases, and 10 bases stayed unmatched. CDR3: CSASLLSGGDYEQYF. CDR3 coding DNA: TGCAGTGCTAGTCTACTTAGCGGGGGAGATTACGAGCAGTACTTC.

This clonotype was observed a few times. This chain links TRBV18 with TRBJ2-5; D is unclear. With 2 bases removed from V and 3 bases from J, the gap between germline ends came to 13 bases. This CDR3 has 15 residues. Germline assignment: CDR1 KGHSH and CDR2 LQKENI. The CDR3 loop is CASSPSKGGEETQYF. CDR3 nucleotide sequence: TGTGCCAGCTCACCATCTAAGGGTGGTGAAGAGACCCAGTACTTC.

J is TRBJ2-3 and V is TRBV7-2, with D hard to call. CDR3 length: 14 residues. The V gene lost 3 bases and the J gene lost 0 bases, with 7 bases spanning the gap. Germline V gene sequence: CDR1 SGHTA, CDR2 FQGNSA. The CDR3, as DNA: TGTGCCAGCAGCTTCCTACCTAGCACAGATACGCAGTATTTT. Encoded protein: CASSFLPSTDTQYF.

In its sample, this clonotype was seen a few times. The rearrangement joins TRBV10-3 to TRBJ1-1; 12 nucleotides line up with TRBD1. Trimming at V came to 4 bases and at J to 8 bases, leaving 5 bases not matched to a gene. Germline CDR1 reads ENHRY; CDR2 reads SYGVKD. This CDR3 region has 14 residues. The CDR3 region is CAISGGTGGAEAFF. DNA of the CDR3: TGTGCCATCAGTGGGGGGACAGGGGGCGCCGAAGCTTTCTTT.

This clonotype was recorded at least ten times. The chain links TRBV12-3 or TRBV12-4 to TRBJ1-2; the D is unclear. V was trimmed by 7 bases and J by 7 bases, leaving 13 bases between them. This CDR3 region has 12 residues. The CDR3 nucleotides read TGTGCCAGCAATGACGGACGGGGTGGCTACACCTTC. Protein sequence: CASNDGRGGYTF.

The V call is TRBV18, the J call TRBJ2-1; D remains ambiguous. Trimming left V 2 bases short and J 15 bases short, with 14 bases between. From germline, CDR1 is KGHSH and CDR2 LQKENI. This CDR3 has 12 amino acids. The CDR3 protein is CASSPGGVPPFF. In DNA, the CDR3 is TGTGCCAGCTCACCAGGTGGAGTTCCGCCGTTCTTC.

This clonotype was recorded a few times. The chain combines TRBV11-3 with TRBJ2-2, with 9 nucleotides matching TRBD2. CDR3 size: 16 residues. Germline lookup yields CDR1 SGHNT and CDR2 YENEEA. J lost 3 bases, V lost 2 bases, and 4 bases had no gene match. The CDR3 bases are TGTGCCAGCAGCTTAAGCGGGGGGCTACACACCGGGGAGCTGTTTTTT. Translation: CASSLSGGLHTGELFF.

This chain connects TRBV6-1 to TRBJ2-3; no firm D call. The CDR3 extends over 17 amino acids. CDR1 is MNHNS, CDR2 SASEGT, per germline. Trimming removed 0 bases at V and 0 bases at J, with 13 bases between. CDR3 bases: TGTGCCAGCAGTGAAGCCCCCCCCGTTCTTAGCACAGATACGCAGTATTTT. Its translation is CASSEAPPVLSTDTQYF.